The present T cell receptor beta chain was sequenced within a study of OX40 agonist ivuxolimab in advanced cancers. Regarding the study as a whole: The study found that CD8+ T cells averaged more expanded clones than CD4+.

V trimming: 2 bases; J trimming: 5 bases; junction bases outside the gene matches: 6. CDR1 is MNHEY and CDR2 is SVGAGI in the germline V gene. CDR3 size: 15 residues. The protocol was immunoSEQ multiplex PCR, while the TCRdb copy is restricted to in-frame clones and leaves out a portion. This repertoire shows 43,000 or so clones, approximately 90% found once; its top ten account for approximately 13%. Comment on this clone: The antigen is not known.

The chain couples TRBV6-5 to TRBJ2-7; 10 bases agree with TRBD2. This material consisted of CD4+ or CD8+ T cells sorted from blood, taken in a trial of the OX40 agonist ivuxolimab. This receptor was taken from an adult with an advanced solid tumor such as melanoma, head and neck, liver or kidney cancer. This CDR3 reads CASSYQAGGPHEQYF. CDR3 coding DNA: TGTGCCAGCAGTTACCAAGCGGGAGGGCCCCACGAGCAGTACTTC.